The entry below describes one T cell receptor beta chain. This sample stems from a study of blood T cell repertoires in COVID-19. Repertoires were generated with immunoSEQ multiplex PCR, while TCRdb's copy carries only in-frame clones and drops some. In the table there are a few hundred thousand clones, approximately 85% of which are singletons. CDR1 is GTSNPN and CDR2 is SVGIG in the germline V gene (reference sequence). The V and J ends lost 4 bases and 5 bases respectively, with 12 bases between them. The CDR3 spans 13 residues. Seattle researchers signed up patients amid active infection and tracked them longitudinally.

The chain joins TRBV30 to TRBJ1-5; D gene ambiguous. The sequencing input was peripheral blood. The TCR was taken from a human donor with COVID-19, enrolled during active disease. The donor label of this sample is uncertain. The CDR3 coding sequence is TGTGCCTGGACCGAAACTCGTGATCAGCCCCAGCATTTT. Translated, it gives CAWTETRDQPQHF.